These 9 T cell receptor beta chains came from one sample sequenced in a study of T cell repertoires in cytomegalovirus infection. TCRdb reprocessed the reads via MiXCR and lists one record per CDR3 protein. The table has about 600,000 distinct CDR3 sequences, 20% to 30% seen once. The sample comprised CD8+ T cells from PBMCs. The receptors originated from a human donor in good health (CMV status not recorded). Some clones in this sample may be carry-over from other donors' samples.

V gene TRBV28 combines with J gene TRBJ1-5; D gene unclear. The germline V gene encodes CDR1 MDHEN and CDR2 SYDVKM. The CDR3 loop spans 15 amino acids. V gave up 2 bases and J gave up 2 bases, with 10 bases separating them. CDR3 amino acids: CASSLVTAGNQPQHF. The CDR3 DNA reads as TGTGCCAGCAGTTTAGTCACAGCGGGCAATCAGCCCCAGCATTTT.

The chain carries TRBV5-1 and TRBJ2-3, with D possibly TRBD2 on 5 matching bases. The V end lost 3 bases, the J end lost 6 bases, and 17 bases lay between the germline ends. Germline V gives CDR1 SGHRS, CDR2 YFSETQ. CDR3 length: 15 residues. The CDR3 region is CASSSGLGGRDTQYF. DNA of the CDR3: TGCGCCAGCAGCTCCGGACTCGGTGGGCGGGATACGCAGTATTTT.

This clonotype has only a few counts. The CDR3 spells CASSSNPAGTLELEQYF. The CDR3, as DNA: TGTGCCAGTAGTTCGAATCCCGCCGGGACGTTAGAACTCGAGCAGTACTTC. V usage is TRBV19 and J usage is TRBJ2-7; D tentatively fits TRBD1 or TRBD2 (5 bases each). In germline, CDR1 is LNHDA, CDR2 SQIVND (reference sequence). Trimming pared 5 bases from V and 6 bases from J, leaving 26 bases between. The CDR3 has 17 residues.

In nucleotides, the CDR3 is TGTGCCAGCAGTGTGGGGTACTATGGCTACACCTTC. Amino acid sequence: CASSVGYYGYTF. The chain uses TRBV25-1 and TRBJ1-2; D is unresolved. The CDR3 length is 12 residues. The germline gives CDR1 MGHDK, CDR2 SYGVNS. The V and J ends lost 4 bases and 3 bases respectively, with 6 bases between them.

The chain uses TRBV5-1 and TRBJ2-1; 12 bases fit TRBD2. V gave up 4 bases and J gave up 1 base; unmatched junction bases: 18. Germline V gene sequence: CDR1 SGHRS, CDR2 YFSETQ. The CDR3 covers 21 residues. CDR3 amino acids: CASSPLAGGIFQELSYNEQFF. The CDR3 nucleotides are TGCGCCAGCAGCCCCCTAGCGGGGGGGATCTTCCAAGAATTATCCTACAATGAGCAGTTCTTC.

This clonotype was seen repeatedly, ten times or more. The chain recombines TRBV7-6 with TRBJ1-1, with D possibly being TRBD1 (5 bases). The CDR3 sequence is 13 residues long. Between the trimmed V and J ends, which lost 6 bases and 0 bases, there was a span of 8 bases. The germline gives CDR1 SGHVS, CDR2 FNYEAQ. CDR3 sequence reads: CASSNRMNTEAFF. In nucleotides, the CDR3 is TGTGCCAGCAGTAACAGGATGAACACTGAAGCTTTCTTT.

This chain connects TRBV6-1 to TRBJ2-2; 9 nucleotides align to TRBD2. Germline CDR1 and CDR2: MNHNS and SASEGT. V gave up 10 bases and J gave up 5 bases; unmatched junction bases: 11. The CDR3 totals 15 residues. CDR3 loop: CATPESSGGTGELFF. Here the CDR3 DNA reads TGTGCCACCCCCGAAAGTAGCGGGGGAACCGGGGAGCTGTTTTTT.

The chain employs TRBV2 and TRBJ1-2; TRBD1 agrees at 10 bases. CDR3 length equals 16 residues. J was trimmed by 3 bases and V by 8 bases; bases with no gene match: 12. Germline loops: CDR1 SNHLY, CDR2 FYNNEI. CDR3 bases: TGTGCCAGCTTGGGGGGACAGGGGATTGGTTACTATGGCTACACCTTC. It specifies CASLGGQGIGYYGYTF.

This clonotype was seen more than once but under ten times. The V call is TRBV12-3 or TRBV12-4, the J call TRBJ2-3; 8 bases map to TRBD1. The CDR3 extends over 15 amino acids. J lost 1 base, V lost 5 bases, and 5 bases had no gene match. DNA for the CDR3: TGTGCCAGCAGTACACCGGGACAGGGCACAGATACGCAGTATTTT. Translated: CASSTPGQGTDTQYF.